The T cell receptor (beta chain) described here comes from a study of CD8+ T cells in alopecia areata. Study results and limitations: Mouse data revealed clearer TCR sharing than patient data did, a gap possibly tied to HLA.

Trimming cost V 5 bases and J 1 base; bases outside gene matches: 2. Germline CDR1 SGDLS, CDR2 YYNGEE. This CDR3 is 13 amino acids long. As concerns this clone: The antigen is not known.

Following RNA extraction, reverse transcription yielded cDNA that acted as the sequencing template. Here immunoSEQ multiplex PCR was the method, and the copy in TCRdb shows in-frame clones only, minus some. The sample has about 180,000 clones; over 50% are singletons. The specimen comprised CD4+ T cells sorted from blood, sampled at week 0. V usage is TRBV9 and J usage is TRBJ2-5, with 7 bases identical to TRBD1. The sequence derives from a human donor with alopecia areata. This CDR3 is CASRRDSQETQYF. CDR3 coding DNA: TGTGCCAGCAGACGGGACAGCCAAGAGACCCAGTACTTC.